Listed below are T cell receptor beta chains from one sample, sequenced in a study of blood T cell repertoires in COVID-19. The table came from immunoSEQ multiplex PCR; TCRdb's copy has only in-frame clones and leaves some out. This sample yields some 300,000 clones, of which over 80% are seen a single time; roughly 5.9% belongs to the top ten. The sample was peripheral blood. The receptors were sampled from a woman aged 50 to 60 with COVID-19, enrolled during active disease. Both conserved end residues are trimmed from each CDR3. Clone size is shown for a subset of rows, as once, few, many or a class of expanded clone.

size | V | CDR3
NA | TRBV19 | ASSITLAERWGLSGANVLT
NA | TRBV27 | ASRIGTSGDPMEETQY
NA | TRBV5-1 | ASSLASGVSYEQY
NA | TRBV6-6 | ASGTVSNQPQH
few | TRBV6-6 | ASTAGGISNQPQH
NA | TRBV7-9 | ASSPGQRVTNEKLF
NA | TRBV18 | ASSRQGSNTEAF
NA | TRBV19 | ASTPTGYFYGYT
few | TRBV7-2 | ASSLRGQLNQPQH
NA | TRBV15 | ATSRDPRYQETQY
NA | TRBV5-1 | ASSLGLAGGPYNEQF
NA | TRBV6-1 | ASSERGEYQPQH
NA | TRBV6-5 | ARNRVPPGNTIY
NA | TRBV29-1 | SVDWGLLGGYT
NA | TRBV7-2 | ASSQGGTFRRSGYT
NA | TRBV4-3 | ASSQDVARAGGPDTQY
NA | TRBV2 | ASRDQGVGAQH
NA | TRBV10-3 | AISGTLAGVKNEQF
NA | TRBV5-6 | ASSLRQVNQPQH
NA | TRBV7-9 | ASSDVGVEGQPQH
NA | TRBV5-1 | ASSLGLAGSGANVLT
NA | TRBV6-5 | ASSYSGTGRETQY
NA | TRBV19 | ASSLTGTNEKLF
NA | TRBV7-6 | ASSFGGSTSGANVLT
once | TRBV6-5 | ASSSRQGGTGELF
NA | TRBV2 | ASNGDSSYEQY
few | TRBV30 | AWSVGGAWQPQH
once | TRBV3-1/TRBV3-2 | ASSQTLAGGYNEQF
once | TRBV18 | ASSLPISGANVLT
NA | TRBV6-5 | ASSWQGNEKLF
NA | TRBV4-2 | ASSPPAGASTDTQY
NA | TRBV5-1 | ASSLGPSSDNEQF